This paragraph reports one T cell receptor beta chain. Germline assignment: CDR1 SGHTA and CDR2 FQGNSA. The CDR3 has 15 amino acids. V trimming: 5 bases; J trimming: 5 bases; junction bases outside the gene matches: 8. The sample is drawn from a study of response to subunit inactivated influenza vaccine. TCRdb re-called the RT-PCR reads with MiXCR, one entry per CDR3 protein. This sample has 500,000 to 600,000 distinct CDR3 sequences, with roughly 12% found just once. These data were also reused for a study on T cells expressing NK-cell markers. That source adds: With UMIs, 5'RACE template switching was used to make TCR beta cDNA. Each TCR beta repertoire originated in sorted T cells that were CD3+CD56+NKG2C+, CD3+CD56+NKG2C- or CD3+CD56-NKG2C+.

The origin of this receptor is a man aged 45-65 years who received an inactivated influenza vaccine. The chain has TRBV7-2 and TRBJ2-5; 10 bases fit TRBD1. Sequencing used PBMCs from blood, obtained on the day of vaccination. The CDR3 sequence is CASSPGTGVVETQYF. DNA for the CDR3: TGTGCCAGCAGCCCGGGGACAGGGGTGGTGGAGACCCAGTACTTC.